The 22 T cell receptor beta chains reported below all come from one sample, sequenced in a study of cytomegalovirus exposure and HLA in healthy donors. Use of 60 Vbeta and 13 Jbeta primers characterized the PCR. The protocol was immunoSEQ multiplex PCR, while the TCRdb copy is restricted to in-frame clones and leaves out a portion. The table includes over 150,000 clones, 65% to 90% detected once. The sequencing sample was made of PBMCs. All receptors come from a male donor in good health and CMV-seronegative.

The V gene is TRBV19, the J gene TRBJ2-1; TRBD2 might be the D (6 bases). CDR3 length: 14 amino acids. The V gene's germline CDR1 is LNHDA and CDR2 SQIVND (reference sequence). Trimming shortened V by 0 bases and J by 7 bases, and 10 bases separated the two germline ends. The CDR3 nucleotides are TGTGCCAGTAGTATAGAACGGGAGATGAATGAGCAGTTCTTC. Translated, it gives CASSIEREMNEQFF.

This chain's CDR3 is CSVDIRGRPGELFF. The CDR3 DNA reads TGCAGCGTTGATATCAGGGGGCGCCCCGGGGAGCTGTTTTTT. The chain has TRBV29-1 and TRBJ2-2; 8 bases line up with TRBD1. The trim removed 3 bases at V and 6 bases at J, leaving 6 bases unmatched. This CDR3 region has 14 residues. Germline V gives CDR1 SQVTM, CDR2 ANQGSEA.

The chain carries TRBV15 and TRBJ1-1; TRBD1 aligns across 7 bases. Germline CDR1 reads LNHNV; CDR2 reads YYDKDF (reference sequence). The V and J ends lost 1 base and 2 bases, in that order; junction bases with no gene match: 7. The CDR3 is made up of 16 amino acids. The CDR3 DNA sequence: TGTGCCACCAGCAGAGGATTACAGGGGTATAACACTGAAGCTTTCTTT. Translated: CATSRGLQGYNTEAFF.

This clone was seen only a few times. V and J are TRBV7-2 and TRBJ2-7, with TRBD2 identical over 8 bases. CDR1 and CDR2 from the germline V gene are SGHTA and FQGNSA. With 2 bases clipped from V and 2 bases from J, the junction kept 8 bases outside the gene matches. The CDR3 has 16 amino acids. CDR3 in amino acids: CASSLSAGGTTYEQYF. DNA of the CDR3: TGTGCCAGCAGCTTAAGTGCGGGGGGCACGACCTACGAGCAGTACTTC.

A note on this clone: This sample also contains other DNA sequences that code for the same CDR3. The chain has TRBV30 and TRBJ1-5, with D hard to call. Trimming stripped 0 bases from V and 2 bases from J, with 5 bases between. The CDR3 has 13 amino acids. In germline, CDR1 is GTSNPN, CDR2 SVGIG (reference sequence). The CDR3 bases are TGTGCCTGGAGTGTAACGGGCAATCAGCCCCAGCATTTT. Protein product: CAWSVTGNQPQHF.

The chain is built from TRBV19 and TRBJ1-1, with 10 bases that match TRBD1. Germline CDR1 is LNHDA and CDR2 is SQIVND (reference sequence). The CDR3 runs 13 residues. Losses at the gene ends were 6 bases for V and 11 bases for J; bases not matched to a gene: 9. The CDR3 sequence is CASSASRDRGAFF. CDR3 coding DNA: TGTGCCAGTAGCGCCTCCCGGGACAGGGGCGCTTTCTTT.

The rearrangement links TRBV5-4 to TRBJ1-1, with 9 nucleotides matching TRBD1. CDR3 length equals 14 residues. Germline V gives CDR1 SGHNT, CDR2 YYREEE (reference sequence). V gave up 3 bases and J gave up 5 bases; unmatched junction bases: 5. CDR3 protein: CASSSRTGVTEAFF. The CDR3 DNA follows: TGTGCCAGCAGCTCGAGGACAGGGGTTACTGAAGCTTTCTTT.

In DNA form, the CDR3 reads TGTGCCTGGAGTTCGGGACAGGGGAGATGGCCCCAGCATTTT. Translating gives CAWSSGQGRWPQHF. V is TRBV30 and J is TRBJ1-5; 10 bases agree with TRBD1. The CDR3 extends over 14 amino acids. Unmatched junction bases numbered 7, after V lost 2 bases and J lost 9 bases. Germline loops: CDR1 GTSNPN, CDR2 SVGIG (reference sequence).

The V call is TRBV27, the J call TRBJ1-4; 7 nucleotides agree with TRBD1. With 9 bases clipped from V and 7 bases from J, the junction kept 8 bases outside the gene matches. CDR3 length: 13 residues. From germline, CDR1 is MNHEY and CDR2 SMNVEV (reference sequence). The CDR3: CASSGTEIEKLFF. As DNA, the CDR3 is TGTGCCAGTTCCGGGACAGAGATTGAAAAACTGTTTTTT.

This chain joins TRBV11-2 and TRBJ2-5; D is undetermined. Germline CDR1 reads SGHAT; CDR2 reads FQNNGV. The CDR3 consists of 12 residues. Trimming removed 5 bases at V and 0 bases at J, with 4 bases between. CDR3 in amino acids: CASSHNQETQYF. The CDR3 nucleotides read TGTGCCAGCAGCCACAACCAAGAGACCCAGTACTTC.

The chain carries TRBV7-9 and TRBJ1-3; 9 bases agree with TRBD1. Germline trimming cut 5 bases from V and 1 base from J; bases unmatched to any gene: 12. The CDR3 sequence is 18 residues long. The V gene's germline CDR1 is SEHNR and CDR2 FQNEAQ (reference sequence). CDR3 bases: TGTGCCAGCAGCGAACCACCGGGACAGGGCTCTTCTGGAAACACCATATATTTT. This translates into CASSEPPGQGSSGNTIYF.

The rearrangement uses TRBV6-1 and TRBJ2-6; D is possibly TRBD1 (6 bases). Trimming cost V 1 base and J 2 bases, with 6 bases left between them. Germline CDR1 is MNHNS and CDR2 is SASEGT. The CDR3 spans 15 residues. In nucleotides, the CDR3 is TGTGCCAGCAGTGAAGGACAGGCTGGGGCCAACGTCCTGACTTTC. Translated: CASSEGQAGANVLTF.

This clone was seen only once. This specimen includes other DNA sequences encoding the same CDR3. The V gene is TRBV6-5, the J gene TRBJ2-3; the D gene is possibly TRBD1 (6 bases). CDR1 and CDR2 from the germline V gene are MNHEY and SVGAGI. The CDR3 has 14 residues. V shed 5 bases and J shed 0 bases, with 9 bases lying between them. In DNA form, the CDR3 reads TGTGCCAGCAGTCGACAGGTTAGCACAGATACGCAGTATTTT. This encodes CASSRQVSTDTQYF.

This sequence joins TRBV30 and TRBJ2-2, with 8 bases identical to TRBD1. V lost 5 bases, J lost 1 base, and 9 bases stayed unmatched. The CDR3 length is 16 residues. Per the germline V gene, CDR1 is GTSNPN and CDR2 is SVGIG (reference sequence). The CDR3 DNA reads as TGTGCCTGGGGGGACAGGAACAGGGAGAACACCGGGGAGCTGTTTTTT. Its protein is CAWGDRNRENTGELFF.

To note about this clone: One junction end does not reproduce the germline sequence, and a read error may be involved. The J gene is TRBJ1-5, the V gene TRBV19; D is possibly TRBD1 (5 bases). The CDR3 extends over 12 amino acids. The germline CDR1 and CDR2 sequences are LNHDA and SQIVND (reference sequence). The CDR3 region is CASSRGSQPQHF. CDR3 bases: TGTGCTAGTAGTCGGGGGAGTCAGCCCCAGCATTTT.

This clone was observed a few times. This rearrangement joins TRBV5-1 to TRBJ2-2, with 8 bases fitting TRBD1. Unmatched junction bases numbered 6, after V lost 4 bases and J lost 4 bases. Germline CDR1 reads SGHRS; CDR2 reads YFSETQ. There are 15 residues in the CDR3. As DNA, the CDR3 is TGCGCCAGCAGCCTGACAGGGGTGGGCACCGGGGAGCTGTTTTTT. It encodes CASSLTGVGTGELFF.

This clone appeared once. The V gene is TRBV10-3, the J gene TRBJ1-1, with D maybe TRBD1 (5 bases). V was shortened by 3 bases and J by 1 base, with 9 bases between the two germline ends. This CDR3 region has 14 residues. Germline assignment: CDR1 ENHRY and CDR2 SYGVKD. The CDR3 here is CAISDQGSNTEAFF. The CDR3, as DNA: TGTGCCATCAGTGACCAGGGATCGAACACTGAAGCTTTCTTT.

The rearrangement joins TRBV6-4 to TRBJ2-3, with 9 positions matching TRBD2. This CDR3 comprises 14 residues. The germline CDR1 and CDR2 sequences are MRHNA and SNTAGT. The trim removed 5 bases at V and 3 bases at J, leaving 3 bases unmatched. CDR3: CASSYSGGTDTQYF. The DNA for the CDR3 is TGTGCCAGCAGTTATAGCGGGGGAACAGATACGCAGTATTTT.

This clone was detected a few times. CDR3 sequence: CASSYGEGGNTEAFF. CDR3 DNA: TGTGCCAGCAGTTACGGGGAGGGGGGTAACACTGAAGCTTTCTTT. This rearrangement joins TRBV6-5 to TRBJ1-1, with a weak D call TRBD1 (6 bases). V was pared by 2 bases and J by 2 bases, with 12 bases between. CDR1 is MNHEY and CDR2 is SVGAGI in the germline V gene. The CDR3 spans 15 residues.

The chain recombines TRBV30 with TRBJ1-1; the D gene is possibly TRBD1 (5 bases). Germline CDR1 is GTSNPN and CDR2 is SVGIG (reference sequence). The V end was cut by 4 bases, the J end by 4 bases, with 13 bases between. The CDR3 has 13 amino acids. CDR3 sequence (DNA): TGTGCCTGGACTCGAATGGGGGGCACTGAAGCTTTCTTT. This sequence encodes CAWTRMGGTEAFF.

This chain joins TRBV11-2 and TRBJ1-1, with D unclear. The CDR3 covers 13 residues. Trimming cost V 5 bases and J 0 bases, with 7 bases left between them. CDR1 is SGHAT, CDR2 FQNNGV, per germline. The CDR3 DNA follows: TGTGCCAGCAGCCCTAAGATGAACACTGAAGCTTTCTTT. It is translated as CASSPKMNTEAFF.

The gene calls are TRBV15 and TRBJ1-5; 9 bases line up with TRBD1. Germline V CDR1 and CDR2: LNHNV, YYDKDF (reference sequence). V trimming: 5 bases; J trimming: 0 bases; junction bases outside the gene matches: 17. This CDR3 contains 20 residues. The CDR3 reads CATSRGLGTGYQTSNQPQHF. CDR3 sequence (DNA): TGTGCCACCAGCCGAGGACTTGGGACAGGGTATCAGACTAGCAATCAGCCCCAGCATTTT.